Below are 30 T cell receptor beta chains sequenced from a single sample in a study of blood T cell repertoires in COVID-19. Clones were sequenced by immunoSEQ multiplex PCR, and TCRdb holds only the in-frame ones, with some missing. The sample shows 210,000 or so clones, nearly 90% of them seen only once. Sequenced sample: peripheral blood. Every receptor here comes from a man in his forties or fifties with acute or convalescent COVID-19.

The V gene is TRBV7-9, the J gene TRBJ1-2, with D possibly matching TRBD1 (6 bases). Trimming stripped 9 bases from V and 7 bases from J, with 18 bases between. Germline CDR1 SEHNR, CDR2 FQNEAQ (reference sequence). The CDR3 covers 13 residues. The CDR3 protein is CASYGTRSVGYTF. CDR3 nucleotides: TGTGCCAGTTACGGGACACGAAGCGTTGGCTACACCTTC.

The chain recombines TRBV29-1 with TRBJ2-1; 11 positions agree with TRBD1. The CDR3 is 16 amino acids. Losses at the gene ends were 4 bases for V and 3 bases for J; bases not matched to a gene: 8. CDR1 and CDR2 from the germline V gene are SQVTM and ANQGSEA. The CDR3 nucleotides are TGCAGCGTTGTGCGTGGGACAGGGGGGGTCTACAATGAGCAGTTCTTC. Encoded protein: CSVVRGTGGVYNEQFF.

This clone was picked up a small number of times. The germline gene is not matched at one end of the junction; a read error may be the cause. The chain links TRBV10-3 to TRBJ1-2; no firm D call. The CDR3 consists of 13 residues. Germline values: CDR1 ENHRY, CDR2 SYGVKD. The DNA of the CDR3 is TGTGCCATCGGTGAGGAGGGATGGAGTGGCTACACCTTC. This gives the protein CAIGEEGWSGYTF.

This rearrangement joins TRBV3-1 (or the pseudogene TRBV3-2) to TRBJ2-7, with D possibly matching TRBD2 (6 bases). The V gene lost 1 base and the J gene lost 8 bases, with 24 bases spanning the gap. From germline, CDR1 is LGHDT and CDR2 YNNKEL (reference sequence). The CDR3 is 17 residues long. The CDR3 DNA reads TGTGCCAGCAGCCAAGGAGGAGGCGGGACCATACGGCCGAAGCAGTACTTC. The encoded protein is CASSQGGGGTIRPKQYF.

The rearrangement links TRBV28 to TRBJ1-2; tentatively, D is TRBD1 (5 bases). There are 13 residues in the CDR3. Germline V gene lookup returns CDR1 MDHEN and CDR2 SYDVKM. V lost 4 bases and J lost 3, with 9 bases in between. CDR3 DNA: TGTGCCAGCAGTTCCCCAGGGTACTATGGCTACACCTTC. Translation gives CASSSPGYYGYTF.

The J gene is TRBJ2-7, the V gene TRBV9; the match to TRBD2 covers 8 bases. There are 16 residues in the CDR3. Germline CDR1 is SGDLS and CDR2 is YYNGEE. J lost 5 bases, V lost 4 bases, and 14 bases had no gene match. DNA of the CDR3: TGTGCCAGCAGCTCTCCCTTATCGGGAGGGCCAAACGAGCAGTACTTC. It encodes CASSSPLSGGPNEQYF.

The chain has TRBV5-8 and TRBJ2-2; TRBD2 agrees at 9 bases. CDR1 and CDR2 from the germline V gene are SGHTS and YDEGEE. CDR3 length: 14 residues. J lost 8 bases, V lost 9 bases, and 11 bases had no gene match. The CDR3 sequence is CATRLAEVTGELFF. The CDR3 coding sequence is TGTGCCACCAGACTAGCGGAGGTCACAGGGGAGCTGTTTTTT.

This chain connects TRBV10-1 to TRBJ1-1, with D possibly matching TRBD1 (6 bases). Looked up from germline, CDR1 is WNHNN and CDR2 is SYGVQD (reference sequence). This CDR3 comprises 15 residues. Trimming cost V 3 bases and J 5 bases, with 16 bases left between them. CDR3 protein: CASSELQGPGTEAFF. CDR3 sequence (DNA): TGCGCCAGCAGTGAACTACAGGGCCCGGGGACTGAAGCTTTCTTT.

CDR3 in DNA: TGTGCCAGTAGTCGTTACCAGATAGGACATTCTGGGGAGCTGTTTTTT. Protein product: CASSRYQIGHSGELFF. J is TRBJ2-2 and V is TRBV19, with a possible D match to TRBD1 (5 bases). CDR3 size: 16 residues. V shed 5 bases and J shed 8 bases, with 21 bases lying between them. CDR1 and CDR2 (germline): LNHDA, SQIVND (reference sequence).

This clone was observed a single time. The chain joins TRBV5-4 to TRBJ2-3, with TRBD2 matching 10 bases. V dropped 1 base and J dropped 7; count of bases not matched to a gene: 9. The germline V gene encodes CDR1 SGHNT and CDR2 YYREEE (reference sequence). The CDR3 consists of 16 residues. The DNA of the CDR3 is TGTGCCAGCAGCTTGAGCGGGGGGGTCAGTCTTTATACGCAGTATTTT. It specifies CASSLSGGVSLYTQYF.

The chain employs TRBV27 and TRBJ2-7, with D tentatively TRBD2 (6 bases). Trimming removed 1 base from V and 4 bases from J, with 8 bases in between. CDR1 and CDR2 (germline): MNHEY, SMNVEV (reference sequence). CDR3 size: 13 residues. The CDR3 loop reads CASSLLGRYEQYF. The DNA of the CDR3 is TGTGCCAGCAGTTTATTAGGGAGGTACGAGCAGTACTTC.

V usage is TRBV4-1 and J usage is TRBJ2-2, with TRBD2 matching 12 bases. The V gene's germline CDR1 is MGHRA and CDR2 YSYEKL. Trimming cost V 4 bases and J 3 bases; bases outside gene matches: 3. The CDR3 is 16 residues long. CDR3 sequence reads: CASSLLAGGDTGELFF. CDR3 bases: TGCGCCAGCAGCCTCCTAGCGGGAGGGGACACCGGGGAGCTGTTTTTT.

The chain links TRBV5-4 to TRBJ2-5, with D maybe TRBD1 (5 bases). V lost 2 bases and J lost 4, with 15 bases in between. Germline V lookup: CDR1 SGHNT, CDR2 YYREEE (reference sequence). This CDR3 contains 15 residues. The CDR3 here is CASSFRQGVGETQYF. CDR3 nucleotide sequence: TGTGCCAGCAGCTTTAGGCAGGGTGTGGGAGAGACCCAGTACTTC. The whole variable domain, filled in from reference TRBV5-4 and TRBJ2-5, reads ETGVTQSPTHLIKTRGQQVTLRCSSQSGHNTVSWYQQALGQGPQFIFQYYREEENGRGNFPPRFSGLQFPNYSSELNVNALELDDSALYLCASSFRQGVGETQYFGPGTRLLVL.

V is TRBV28 and J is TRBJ2-3, with 9 bases that match TRBD1. CDR3 size: 16 residues. In germline, CDR1 is MDHEN, CDR2 SYDVKM. With V trimmed by 3 bases and J by 6 bases, 10 bases remained unmatched. In nucleotides, the CDR3 is TGTGCCAGCAGTTTGGTTGGACAGGGGTTCTGGGATACGCAGTATTTT. This encodes CASSLVGQGFWDTQYF.

The chain couples TRBV28 to TRBJ2-5, with TRBD2 as a possible D gene (6 bases). The germline CDR1 and CDR2 sequences are MDHEN and SYDVKM. CDR3 length equals 14 residues. V shed 5 bases and J shed 5 bases, with 15 bases lying between them. This chain's CDR3 is CASSVTGTRETQYF. CDR3 sequence (DNA): TGTGCCAGCAGTGTAACCGGGACTCGGGAGACCCAGTACTTC.

The chain has TRBV5-4 and TRBJ2-3, with 7 nucleotides matching TRBD2. Germline V gives CDR1 SGHNT, CDR2 YYREEE (reference sequence). This CDR3 contains 14 residues. Trimming removed 6 bases from V and 1 base from J; junction bases left unmatched: 5. This chain's CDR3 is CASTQSGGTDTQYF. The CDR3 region has the DNA TGTGCCAGCACCCAAAGCGGGGGCACAGATACGCAGTATTTT.

The chain recombines TRBV11-2 with TRBJ1-5; no reliable D call. V was cut by 3 bases and J by 3 bases, with 3 bases left in between. Germline CDR1 SGHAT, CDR2 FQNNGV. This CDR3 is built from 12 residues. For the CDR3, the DNA is TGTGCCAGCAGCTTTAACAATCAGCCCCAGCATTTT. Translating gives CASSFNNQPQHF.

A single count supports this clone. The chain employs TRBV5-1 and TRBJ2-3; D ambiguous. CDR1 is SGHRS and CDR2 is YFSETQ in the germline V gene. Trimming pared 0 bases from V and 1 base from J, leaving 12 bases between. The CDR3 length is 16 residues. CDR3 nucleotides: TGCGCCAGCAGCTTGGACTCGGGTTGGGGCACAGATACGCAGTATTTT. Amino acid sequence: CASSLDSGWGTDTQYF.

A note on this clone: An end of the junction does not agree with germline; a read error may underlie this. V usage is TRBV7-7 and J usage is TRBJ2-5; D not resolved. CDR3 size: 14 residues. CDR1 and CDR2 from the germline V gene are SSHAT and FNYEAQ (reference sequence). The CDR3 region is CASSLHAGQETQYF. DNA for the CDR3: TGTGCTAGCAGCTTACACGCCGGCCAAGAGACCCAGTACTTC.

This chain links TRBV25-1 with TRBJ1-6, with D hard to call. Germline V gives CDR1 MGHDK, CDR2 SYGVNS. Trimming shortened V by 0 bases and J by 9 bases, and 12 bases separated the two germline ends. This CDR3 has 15 residues. The CDR3: CASSEYSGGSSPLHF. CDR3 DNA sequence: TGTGCCAGCAGTGAATATAGCGGTGGGAGTTCACCCCTCCACTTT. Looking up the rest from reference TRBV25-1 and TRBJ1-6 gives the full variable domain: EADIYQTPRYLVIGTGKKITLECSQTMGHDKMYWYQQDPGMELHLIHYSYGVNSTEKGDLSSESTVSRIRTEHFPLTLESARPSHTSQYLCASSEYSGGSSPLHFGNGTRLTVT.

J is TRBJ2-2 and V is TRBV4-1, with D tentatively TRBD1 (6 bases). The CDR3 covers 15 residues. Germline values: CDR1 MGHRA, CDR2 YSYEKL. Trimming shortened V by 1 base and J by 4 bases, and 10 bases separated the two germline ends. Here the CDR3 reads CASSQGLGGTGELFF. The CDR3 DNA follows: TGCGCCAGCAGCCAAGGCCTAGGGGGCACCGGGGAGCTGTTTTTT.

V and J are TRBV29-1 and TRBJ2-1, with 7 bases lining up with TRBD2. The germline V gene has CDR1 SQVTM and CDR2 ANQGSEA. Trimming cost V 4 bases and J 1 base; bases outside gene matches: 1. The CDR3 length is 13 residues. The CDR3 DNA is TGCAGCGTTGTGGGGGGGTCCTACAATGAGCAGTTCTTC. This sequence encodes CSVVGGSYNEQFF.

This chain connects TRBV10-3 to TRBJ2-1; the D is unclear. The V end lost 5 bases, the J end lost 7 bases, and 6 bases lay between the germline ends. Germline V gene lookup returns CDR1 ENHRY and CDR2 SYGVKD. This CDR3 has 11 amino acids. The CDR3 region is CAISKTNEQFF. CDR3 coding DNA: TGTGCCATCAGTAAAACTAATGAGCAGTTCTTC.

The chain uses TRBV2 and TRBJ1-6; no definite D call. Trimming took 6 bases from V and 3 from J, leaving 9 bases between them. Germline CDR1 SNHLY, CDR2 FYNNEI. This CDR3 region has 14 residues. CDR3 sequence: CASRAGDYNSPLHF. DNA for the CDR3: TGTGCCAGCAGGGCCGGGGACTATAATTCACCCCTCCACTTT.

In the case of this clone: The same CDR3 is also encoded by other DNA sequences in this sample. The chain has TRBV3-1 (or the pseudogene TRBV3-2) and TRBJ2-7, with TRBD2 matching 7 bases. In germline, CDR1 is LGHDT, CDR2 YNNKEL (reference sequence). This CDR3 contains 14 residues. With 4 bases clipped from V and 4 bases from J, the junction kept 7 bases outside the gene matches. The CDR3 sequence: CASSPGLGLYEQYF. The CDR3 DNA is TGTGCCAGCAGCCCAGGACTAGGGCTATACGAGCAGTACTTC.

The chain couples TRBV6-5 to TRBJ2-1; 11 bases map to TRBD2. Germline lookup yields CDR1 MNHEY and CDR2 SVGAGI. There are 14 residues in the CDR3. The ends lost 6 bases at V and 4 bases at J; junction bases unmatched: 2. CDR3 in DNA: TGTGCCAGCAGGGCTAGCGGGAGGTACAATGAGCAGTTCTTC. It translates to CASRASGRYNEQFF.

This chain links TRBV27 with TRBJ1-1, with TRBD1 identical over 8 bases. Trimming took 2 bases from V and 2 from J; bases not matched to a gene: 10. Looked up from germline, CDR1 is MNHEY and CDR2 is SMNVEV (reference sequence). This CDR3 is 17 amino acids long. The CDR3 DNA reads as TGTGCCAGCAGTTTAGTGGCAGGGGGCATCGTTAACACTGAAGCTTTCTTT. Translation gives CASSLVAGGIVNTEAFF.

This clone was recorded only once. The V call is TRBV4-1, the J call TRBJ1-4; a weak D match, TRBD1 (6 bases). The V end was cut by 6 bases, the J end by 0 bases, with 11 bases between. The CDR3 covers 15 residues. Germline V lookup: CDR1 MGHRA, CDR2 YSYEKL. CDR3 bases: TGCGCCAGCAGAGATCGACAGGCAACTAATGAAAAACTGTTTTTT. Its translation: CASRDRQATNEKLFF.

The chain links TRBV3-1 (or the pseudogene TRBV3-2) to TRBJ2-4; D ambiguous. Germline values: CDR1 LGHDT, CDR2 YNNKEL (reference sequence). The V gene lost 0 bases and the J gene lost 5 bases, with 5 bases spanning the gap. The CDR3 consists of 13 residues. The DNA for the CDR3 is TGTGCCAGCAGCCAAGAGGGCCAAAACATTCAGTACTTC. It is translated as CASSQEGQNIQYF.

The chain links TRBV3-1 (or the pseudogene TRBV3-2) to TRBJ1-4, with 8 bases matching TRBD1. V lost 4 bases to trimming and J lost 3 bases; unmatched junction nucleotides: 4. Germline V gene lookup returns CDR1 LGHDT and CDR2 YNNKEL (reference sequence). This CDR3 has 15 residues. This CDR3 is CASSLTGGANEKLFF. DNA of the CDR3: TGTGCCAGCAGCCTCACAGGGGGAGCTAATGAAAAACTGTTTTTT.